This T cell receptor beta chain was recorded in a study of T cell responses to AZD1222 COVID-19 vaccine. Measured with immunoSEQ multiplex PCR; TCRdb has only the in-frame clones, and not every one. The table records 45,000 to 65,000 clones, about 87% of them present only once. The CDR3 is 16 amino acids. After removal of 0 bases from V and 5 bases from J, the junction contained 9 bases not matched to a gene. Germline V gene sequence: CDR1 SGDLS, CDR2 YYNGEE. Study outcomes and limitations: Repertoires were obtained only post-peak T cell response.

Details on this clone: Its antigen remains unknown.

Sequenced material: peripheral blood, taken 28 days after the second AZD1222 dose. The receptor comes from an adult who received the AZD1222 COVID-19 vaccine. V usage is TRBV9 and J usage is TRBJ2-5; TRBD2 agrees at 8 bases. The CDR3 region has the DNA TGTGCCAGCAGCGTAGGAGCGGGAGAAGCTGGGGAGACCCAGTACTTC. Translated, it gives CASSVGAGEAGETQYF.